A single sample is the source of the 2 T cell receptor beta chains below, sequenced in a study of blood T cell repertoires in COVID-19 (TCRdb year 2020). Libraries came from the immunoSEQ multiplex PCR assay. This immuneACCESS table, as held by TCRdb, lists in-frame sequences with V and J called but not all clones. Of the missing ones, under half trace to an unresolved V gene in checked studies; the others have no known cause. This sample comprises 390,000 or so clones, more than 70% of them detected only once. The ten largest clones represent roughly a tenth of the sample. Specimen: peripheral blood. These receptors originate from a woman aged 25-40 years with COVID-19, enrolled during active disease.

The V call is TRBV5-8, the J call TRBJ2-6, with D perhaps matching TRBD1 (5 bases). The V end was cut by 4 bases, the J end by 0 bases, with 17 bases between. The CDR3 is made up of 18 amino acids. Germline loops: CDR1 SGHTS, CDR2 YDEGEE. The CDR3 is CASSDHRTRSSGANVLTF. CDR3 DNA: TGTGCCAGCAGCGACCACAGGACCCGCTCCTCTGGGGCCAACGTCCTGACTTTC.

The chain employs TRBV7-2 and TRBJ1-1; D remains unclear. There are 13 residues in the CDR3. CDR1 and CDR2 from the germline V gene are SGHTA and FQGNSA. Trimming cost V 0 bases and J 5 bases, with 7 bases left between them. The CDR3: CASSLAQRTEAFF. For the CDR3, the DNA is TGTGCCAGCAGCTTAGCGCAGCGGACTGAAGCTTTCTTT.